Shown below are 14 T cell receptor beta chains from a single sample sequenced in a study of shared clonotypes between healthy human individuals. Libraries were prepared by immunoSEQ multiplex PCR; TCRdb keeps only in-frame clonotypes and omits some of them. The sample lists under 1,100,000 clones; 65% to 75% were seen once. Sequencing was done on a sample of memory CD4+ T cells sorted from blood. Subset of the sample: CD45RA-negative fraction. The receptor source for this set is a man between 18 and 29 years old in good health.

This sequence joins TRBV6-6 and TRBJ2-5; 7 bases are a match to TRBD2. CDR3 length: 14 residues. Per the germline V gene, CDR1 is MNHNY and CDR2 is SVGAGI (reference sequence). V lost 6 bases and J lost 5; bases outside the gene matches: 9. CDR3 nucleotide sequence: TGTGCCAGCAGGGGGTACGAGGGAGGGGAGACCCAGTACTTC. It specifies CASRGYEGGETQYF.

This sequence joins TRBV5-6 and TRBJ2-7, with 12 positions matching TRBD2. Germline V lookup: CDR1 SGHDT, CDR2 YYEEEE. The V gene end was trimmed by 4 bases and the J gene end by 4 bases; junction bases not matched to a gene: 9. This CDR3 region has 16 residues. The CDR3 sequence is CASSPPGLAGQYEQYF. The CDR3 bases are TGTGCCAGCAGCCCGCCTGGACTAGCGGGACAATACGAGCAGTACTTC.

This clone was picked up one time. The rearrangement links TRBV30 to TRBJ2-5; 10 nucleotides agree with TRBD2. The V and J ends lost 8 bases and 3 bases, in that order; junction bases with no gene match: 9. Germline V lookup: CDR1 GTSNPN, CDR2 SVGIG (reference sequence). CDR3 size: 14 residues. This chain's CDR3 is CAVSSGGAKETQYF. In DNA, the CDR3 is TGTGCCGTCTCCAGCGGGGGGGCCAAAGAGACCCAGTACTTC.

In its sample, this clone was seen once. The CDR3 region is CASKPRDRDNEQYF. The DNA for the CDR3 is TGTGCCAGTAAACCACGGGACAGGGACAACGAGCAGTACTTC. This chain uses TRBV19 with TRBJ2-7; 9 bases agree with TRBD1. Trimming cost V 7 bases and J 5 bases; bases outside gene matches: 9. CDR1 is LNHDA, CDR2 SQIVND, per germline (reference sequence). The CDR3 covers 14 residues.

To note about this clone: The sample holds other DNA sequences that translate to the same CDR3. This chain uses TRBV2 with TRBJ2-3; 11 bases are a match to TRBD2. Losses at the gene ends were 6 bases for V and 1 base for J; bases not matched to a gene: 3. Germline-derived CDR1 and CDR2 are SNHLY and FYNNEI. The CDR3 is 15 amino acids. The CDR3 sequence: CASSVSGGGTDTQYF. As DNA, the CDR3 is TGTGCCAGCAGCGTTAGCGGGGGGGGCACAGATACGCAGTATTTT.

J is TRBJ1-6 and V is TRBV12-5, with 8 positions matching TRBD1. CDR3 length: 15 residues. V lost 5 bases, J lost 7 bases, and 7 bases stayed unmatched. CDR1 is LGHNT and CDR2 is FRNRAP in the germline V gene. CDR3: CASGLGQGDNSPLHF. The CDR3 DNA sequence: TGTGCTAGTGGTCTCGGACAGGGAGACAATTCACCCCTCCACTTT.

V and J are TRBV5-1 and TRBJ2-5, with 13 bases fitting TRBD2. The J segment lost 4 bases and the V segment lost 4 bases, leaving 13 bases of the junction unmatched. The CDR3 has 18 amino acids. The germline gives CDR1 SGHRS, CDR2 YFSETQ. The CDR3 nucleotides read TGCGCCAGCAGCACTCTTGGGACTAGCGGGAAAGGTGGAGAGACCCAGTACTTC. It translates to CASSTLGTSGKGGETQYF.

The rearrangement uses TRBV2 and TRBJ1-5; 8 bases are a match to TRBD1. CDR3 length: 15 residues. Germline loops: CDR1 SNHLY, CDR2 FYNNEI. With 7 bases clipped from V and 3 bases from J, the junction kept 8 bases outside the gene matches. CDR3 DNA sequence: TGTGCCAGCACCGGACAGGGAAATACCAATCAGCCCCAGCATTTT. Residues: CASTGQGNTNQPQHF.

J is TRBJ1-5 and V is TRBV7-9; 7 bases align to TRBD1. The CDR3 is 14 residues long. Germline CDR1 reads SEHNR; CDR2 reads FQNEAQ (reference sequence). With V trimmed by 4 bases and J by 0 bases, 0 bases remained unmatched. The CDR3 here is CASSWDSSNQPQHF. CDR3 in DNA: TGTGCCAGCAGCTGGGACAGTAGCAATCAGCCCCAGCATTTT. The whole variable domain, remainder taken from reference TRBV7-9 and TRBJ1-5, is DTGVSQNPRHKITKRGQNVTFRCDPISEHNRLYWYRQTLGQGPEFLTYFQNEAQLEKSRLLSDRFSAERPKGSFSTLEIQRTEQGDSAMYLCASSWDSSNQPQHFGDGTRLSIL.

Only a few counts were recorded for this clone. The V call is TRBV9, the J call TRBJ2-7; D tentatively reads TRBD1 or TRBD2 (5 bases each). The CDR3 length is 14 residues. CDR1 is SGDLS and CDR2 is YYNGEE in the germline V gene. V was clipped by 5 bases and J by 2 bases, with 14 bases between them. Here the CDR3 reads CASSGSEGPYEQYF. As DNA, the CDR3 is TGTGCCAGCAGTGGGTCAGAGGGACCCTACGAGCAGTACTTC.

The chain is built from TRBV7-2 and TRBJ1-1, with D maybe TRBD1 (5 bases). V lost 5 bases to trimming and J lost 1 base, with 17 bases between them. The CDR3 covers 16 residues. Per germline, CDR1 SGHTA and CDR2 FQGNSA. CDR3 residues: CASSPGMRGSNTEAFF. As DNA, the CDR3 is TGTGCCAGCAGCCCAGGGATGCGGGGGTCGAACACTGAAGCTTTCTTT.

CDR3 nucleotides: TGTGCCAGCAAAAGAACAGGCAGTTCACCCCTCCACTTT. It is translated as CASKRTGSSPLHF. V gene TRBV2 combines with J gene TRBJ1-6; D perhaps matches TRBD1 (5 bases). The ends were cut back, 7 bases at V and 9 bases at J, with 13 bases in the middle. The length of the CDR3 is 13 residues. Germline V gene sequence: CDR1 SNHLY, CDR2 FYNNEI.

The chain joins TRBV9 to TRBJ2-3; a weak D match, TRBD2 (7 bases). The CDR3 sequence is 17 residues long. Germline-derived CDR1 and CDR2 are SGDLS and YYNGEE. V dropped 0 bases and J dropped 1 base, with 15 bases sitting between them. The CDR3 region is CASSVAGGMAGTDTQYF. Here the CDR3 DNA reads TGTGCCAGCAGCGTAGCGGGGGGCATGGCGGGCACAGATACGCAGTATTTT.

V is TRBV18 and J is TRBJ2-5, with 8 bases aligning to TRBD1. Trimming took 4 bases from V and 2 from J; bases not matched to a gene: 6. CDR1 and CDR2 (germline): KGHSH, LQKENI. This CDR3 contains 15 residues. CDR3 sequence (DNA): TGTGCCAGCTCACTGACGGGACAGGTACAAGAGACCCAGTACTTC. Translated, it gives CASSLTGQVQETQYF.